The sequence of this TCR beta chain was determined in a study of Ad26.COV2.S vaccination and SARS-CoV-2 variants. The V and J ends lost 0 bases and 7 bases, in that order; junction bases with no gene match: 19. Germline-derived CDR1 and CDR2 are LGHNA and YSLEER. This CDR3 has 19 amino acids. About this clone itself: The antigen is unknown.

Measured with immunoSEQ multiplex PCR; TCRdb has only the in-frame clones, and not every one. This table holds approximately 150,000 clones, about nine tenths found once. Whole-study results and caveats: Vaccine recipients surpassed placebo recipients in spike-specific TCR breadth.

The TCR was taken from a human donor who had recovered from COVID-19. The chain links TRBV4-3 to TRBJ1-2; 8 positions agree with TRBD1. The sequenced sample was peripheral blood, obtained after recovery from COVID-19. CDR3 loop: CASSQEVARDRRSRSGYTF. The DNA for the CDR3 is TGCGCCAGCAGCCAAGAAGTCGCGAGGGACAGGCGCTCTAGGAGTGGCTACACCTTC.